The clone carrying this T cell receptor beta chain was recorded at least ten times. The record originates from a study of T-cell reconstitution after alpha-beta-depleted transplantation in children. Unique molecular identifiers were used to barcode this TCRbeta library. TCRdb independently ran MiXCR on the PCR reads; one entry per CDR3 protein. This sample has approximately 91,000 distinct CDR3 sequences, with roughly 8.3% found just once. The sequencing here drew on PBMCs from the stem cell graft donor, taken from the stem cell graft. This clonotype was obtained from a human donor who donated a stem cell graft to a child with congenital amegakaryocytic thrombocytopenia.

The CDR3 region has the DNA TGTGCCAGCAGTGATTATAGCGGGAGGTACTCCTACGAGCAGTACTTC. Protein product: CASSDYSGRYSYEQYF. This chain joins TRBV28 and TRBJ2-7; TRBD2 agrees at 10 bases. This CDR3 comprises 16 residues. Trimming removed 5 bases from V and 0 bases from J; junction bases left unmatched: 7. The germline V gene has CDR1 MDHEN and CDR2 SYDVKM.